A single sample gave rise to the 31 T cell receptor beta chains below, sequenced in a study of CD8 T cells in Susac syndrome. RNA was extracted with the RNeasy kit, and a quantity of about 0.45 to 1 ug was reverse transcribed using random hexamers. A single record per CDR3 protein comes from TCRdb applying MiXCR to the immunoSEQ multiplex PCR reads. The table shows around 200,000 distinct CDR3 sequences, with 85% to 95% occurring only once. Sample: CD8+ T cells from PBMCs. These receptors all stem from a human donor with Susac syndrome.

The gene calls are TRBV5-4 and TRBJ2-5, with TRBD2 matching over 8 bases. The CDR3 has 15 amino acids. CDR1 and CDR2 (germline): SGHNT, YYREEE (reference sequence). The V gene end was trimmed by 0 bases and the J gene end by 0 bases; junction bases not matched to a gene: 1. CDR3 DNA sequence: TGTGCCAGCAGCTTGGTTAGCGGGAACCAAGAGACCCAGTACTTC. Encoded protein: CASSLVSGNQETQYF.

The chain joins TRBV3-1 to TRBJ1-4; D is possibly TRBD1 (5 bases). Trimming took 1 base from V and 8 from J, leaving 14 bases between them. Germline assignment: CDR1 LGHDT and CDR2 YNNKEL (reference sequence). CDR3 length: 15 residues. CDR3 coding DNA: TGTGCCAGCAGCCAAGGTGGGGGTTTTAGAGAAAAACTGTTTTTT. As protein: CASSQGGGFREKLFF.

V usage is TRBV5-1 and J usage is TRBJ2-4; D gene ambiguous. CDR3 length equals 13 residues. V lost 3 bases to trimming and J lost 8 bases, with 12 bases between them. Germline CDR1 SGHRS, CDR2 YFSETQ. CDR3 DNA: TGCGCCAGCAGCTCCGGGCAGGCGGACATTCAGTACTTC. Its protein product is CASSSGQADIQYF.

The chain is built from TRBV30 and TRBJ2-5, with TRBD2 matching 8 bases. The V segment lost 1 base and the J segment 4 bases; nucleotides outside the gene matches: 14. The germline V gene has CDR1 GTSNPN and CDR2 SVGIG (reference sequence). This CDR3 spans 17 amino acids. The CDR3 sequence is CAWSGSFVGGGSETQYF. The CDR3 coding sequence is TGTGCCTGGAGTGGTTCGTTTGTCGGGGGGGGGTCAGAGACCCAGTACTTC.

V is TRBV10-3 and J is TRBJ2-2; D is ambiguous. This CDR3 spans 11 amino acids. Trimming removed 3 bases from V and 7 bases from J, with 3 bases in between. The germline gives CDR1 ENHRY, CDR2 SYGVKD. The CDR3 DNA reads TGTGCCATCAGTGATGGCGGGGAGCTGTTTTTT. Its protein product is CAISDGGELFF.

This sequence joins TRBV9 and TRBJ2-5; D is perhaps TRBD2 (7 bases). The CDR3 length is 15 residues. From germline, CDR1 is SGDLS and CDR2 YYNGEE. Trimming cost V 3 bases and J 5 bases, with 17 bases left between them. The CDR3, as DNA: TGTGCCAGCAGCGAGCAAGGGGGGGCAGCGGAGACCCAGTACTTC. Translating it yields CASSEQGGAAETQYF. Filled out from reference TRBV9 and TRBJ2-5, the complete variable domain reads DSGVTQTPKHLITATGQRVTLRCSPRSGDLSVYWYQQSLDQGLQFLIQYYNGEERAKGNILERFSAQQFPDLHSELNLSSLELGDSALYFCASSEQGGAAETQYFGPGTRLLVL.

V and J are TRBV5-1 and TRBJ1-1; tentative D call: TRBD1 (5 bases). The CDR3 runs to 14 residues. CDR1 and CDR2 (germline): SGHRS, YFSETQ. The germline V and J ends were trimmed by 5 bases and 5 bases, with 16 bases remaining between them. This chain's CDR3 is CASRPGNLGTEAFF. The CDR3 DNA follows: TGCGCCAGCAGACCAGGGAATTTGGGGACTGAAGCTTTCTTT.

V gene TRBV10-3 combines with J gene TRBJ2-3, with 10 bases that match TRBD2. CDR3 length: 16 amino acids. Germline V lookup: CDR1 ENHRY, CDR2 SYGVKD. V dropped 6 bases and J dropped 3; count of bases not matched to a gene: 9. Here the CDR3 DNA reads TGTGCCATCAGGGCCGAGGGACTAGCGATGACAGATACGCAGTATTTT. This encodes CAIRAEGLAMTDTQYF.

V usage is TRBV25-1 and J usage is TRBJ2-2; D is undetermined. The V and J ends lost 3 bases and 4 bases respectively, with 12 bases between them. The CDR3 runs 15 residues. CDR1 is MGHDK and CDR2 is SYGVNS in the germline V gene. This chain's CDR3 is CASSDPGYVTGELFF. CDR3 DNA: TGTGCCAGCAGTGATCCCGGGTATGTCACCGGGGAGCTGTTTTTT.

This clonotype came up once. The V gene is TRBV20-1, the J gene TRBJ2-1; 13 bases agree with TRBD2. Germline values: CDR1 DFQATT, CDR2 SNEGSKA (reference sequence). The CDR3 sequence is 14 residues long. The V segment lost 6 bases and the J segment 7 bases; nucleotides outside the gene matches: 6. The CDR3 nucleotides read TGCAGTGCCCTTGGACTAGCGGGAGTAAATGAGCAGTTCTTC. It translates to CSALGLAGVNEQFF.

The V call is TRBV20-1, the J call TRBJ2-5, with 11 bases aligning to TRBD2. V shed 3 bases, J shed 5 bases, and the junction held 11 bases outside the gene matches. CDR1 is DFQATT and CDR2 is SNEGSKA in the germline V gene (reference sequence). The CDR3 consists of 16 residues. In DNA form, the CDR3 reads TGCAGTGCTAGTCGGGTTCTAGCGGGAGGAATGGAGACCCAGTACTTC. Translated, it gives CSASRVLAGGMETQYF.

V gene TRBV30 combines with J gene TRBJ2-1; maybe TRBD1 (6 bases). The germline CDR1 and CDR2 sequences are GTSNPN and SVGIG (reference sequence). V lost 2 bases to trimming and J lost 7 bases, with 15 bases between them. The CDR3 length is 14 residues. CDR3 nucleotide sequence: TGTGCCTGGAGTTTACAGGGTCGTGAAAATGAGCAGTTCTTC. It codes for CAWSLQGRENEQFF. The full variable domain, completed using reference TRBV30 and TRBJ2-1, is SQTIHQWPATLVQPVGSPLSLECTVEGTSNPNLYWYRQAAGRGLQLLFYSVGIGQISSEVPQNLSASRPQDRQFILSSKKLLLSDSGFYLCAWSLQGRENEQFFGPGTRLTVL.

The CDR3, as DNA: TGTGCCAGCAGCCAAGTAGTCAGCAATCAGCCCCAGCATTTT. Its protein product is CASSQVVSNQPQHF. This chain uses TRBV3-1 with TRBJ1-5; D is unresolved. The CDR3 contains 14 residues. The V end lost 1 base, the J end lost 1 base, and 5 bases lay between the germline ends. Looked up from germline, CDR1 is LGHDT and CDR2 is YNNKEL (reference sequence).

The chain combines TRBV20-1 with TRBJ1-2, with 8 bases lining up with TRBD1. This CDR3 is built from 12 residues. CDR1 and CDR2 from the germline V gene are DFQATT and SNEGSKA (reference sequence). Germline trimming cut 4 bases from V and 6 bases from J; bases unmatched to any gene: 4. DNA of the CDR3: TGCAGTGCTATTCGGACAGGGCATGGCTACACCTTC. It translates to CSAIRTGHGYTF.

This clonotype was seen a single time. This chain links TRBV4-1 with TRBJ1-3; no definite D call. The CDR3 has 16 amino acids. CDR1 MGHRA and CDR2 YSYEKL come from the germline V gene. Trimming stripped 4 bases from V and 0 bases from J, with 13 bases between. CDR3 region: CASSPVIGGSGNTIYF. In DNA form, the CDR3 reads TGCGCCAGCAGCCCAGTGATAGGAGGCTCTGGAAACACCATATATTTT.

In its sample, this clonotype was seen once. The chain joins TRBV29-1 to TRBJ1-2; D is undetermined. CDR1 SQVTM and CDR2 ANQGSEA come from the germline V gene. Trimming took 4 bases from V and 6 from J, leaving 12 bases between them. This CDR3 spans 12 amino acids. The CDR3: CSVVALNDGYTF. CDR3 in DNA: TGCAGCGTTGTAGCTCTAAACGATGGCTACACCTTC.

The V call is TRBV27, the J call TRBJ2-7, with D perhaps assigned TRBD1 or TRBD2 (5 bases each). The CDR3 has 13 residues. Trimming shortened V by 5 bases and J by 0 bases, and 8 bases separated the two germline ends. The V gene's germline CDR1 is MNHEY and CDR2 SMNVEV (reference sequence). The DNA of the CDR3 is TGTGCCAGCAGTATAGGGACCTCCTACGAGCAGTACTTC. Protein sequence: CASSIGTSYEQYF.

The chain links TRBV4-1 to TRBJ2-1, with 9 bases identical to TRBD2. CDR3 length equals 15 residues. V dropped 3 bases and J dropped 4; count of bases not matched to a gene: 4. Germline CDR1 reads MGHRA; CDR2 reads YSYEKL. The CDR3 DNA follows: TGCGCCAGCAGCCAGCGCCTAGCGGGGTACAATGAGCAGTTCTTC. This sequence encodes CASSQRLAGYNEQFF.

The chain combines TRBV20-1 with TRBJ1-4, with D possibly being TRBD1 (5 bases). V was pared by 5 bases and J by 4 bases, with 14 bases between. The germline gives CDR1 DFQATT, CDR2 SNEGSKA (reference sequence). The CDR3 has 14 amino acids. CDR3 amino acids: CSARTGTFNEKLFF. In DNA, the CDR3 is TGCAGTGCTCGGACCGGGACCTTTAATGAAAAACTGTTTTTT.

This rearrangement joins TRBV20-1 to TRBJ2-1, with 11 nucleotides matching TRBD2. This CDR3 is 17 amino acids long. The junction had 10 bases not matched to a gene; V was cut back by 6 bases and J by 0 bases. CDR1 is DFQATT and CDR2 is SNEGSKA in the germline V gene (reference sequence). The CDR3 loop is CSAHRPSGGSSYNEQFF. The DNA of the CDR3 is TGCAGTGCCCACCGGCCTAGCGGGGGGAGCTCCTACAATGAGCAGTTCTTC.

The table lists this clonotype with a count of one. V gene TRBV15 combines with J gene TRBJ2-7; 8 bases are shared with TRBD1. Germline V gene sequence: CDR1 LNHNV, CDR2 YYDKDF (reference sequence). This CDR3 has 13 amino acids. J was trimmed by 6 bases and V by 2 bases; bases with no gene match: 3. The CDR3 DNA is TGTGCCACCAGCAGAACTGACAGGGGCGAGCAGTACTTC. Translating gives CATSRTDRGEQYF. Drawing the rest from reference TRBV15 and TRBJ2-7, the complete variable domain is DAMVIQNPRYQVTQFGKPVTLSCSQTLNHNVMYWYQQKSSQAPKLLFHYYDKDFNNEADTPDNFQSRRPNTSFCFLDIRSPGLGDTAMYLCATSRTDRGEQYFGPGTRLTVT.

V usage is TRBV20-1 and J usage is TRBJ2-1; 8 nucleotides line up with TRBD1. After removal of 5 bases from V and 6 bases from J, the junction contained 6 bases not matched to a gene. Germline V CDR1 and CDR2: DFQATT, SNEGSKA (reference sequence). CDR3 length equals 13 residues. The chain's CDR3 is CSALNTGGNEQFF. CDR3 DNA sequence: TGCAGTGCTCTTAATACAGGGGGCAATGAGCAGTTCTTC.

CDR3 protein: CASRKTGEVGELFF. The CDR3 region has the DNA TGTGCCAGCAGAAAGACAGGGGAGGTCGGGGAGCTGTTTTTT. The rearrangement links TRBV7-9 to TRBJ2-2; 8 nucleotides align to TRBD1. This CDR3 spans 14 amino acids. Germline CDR1 SEHNR, CDR2 FQNEAQ (reference sequence). V shed 6 bases and J 7 bases; nucleotides not matched to a gene: 7.

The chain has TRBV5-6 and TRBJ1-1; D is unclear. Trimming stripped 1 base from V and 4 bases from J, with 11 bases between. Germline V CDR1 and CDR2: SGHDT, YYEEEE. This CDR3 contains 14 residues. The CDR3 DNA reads TGTGCCAGCAGCTTGATTTCCTGGGGCACTGAAGCTTTCTTT. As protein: CASSLISWGTEAFF.

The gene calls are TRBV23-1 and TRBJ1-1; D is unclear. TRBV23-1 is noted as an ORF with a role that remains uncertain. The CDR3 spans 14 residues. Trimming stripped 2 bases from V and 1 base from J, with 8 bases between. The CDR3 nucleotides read TGCGCCAGCAGTCAACGAGCTAGGAACACTGAAGCTTTCTTT. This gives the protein CASSQRARNTEAFF.

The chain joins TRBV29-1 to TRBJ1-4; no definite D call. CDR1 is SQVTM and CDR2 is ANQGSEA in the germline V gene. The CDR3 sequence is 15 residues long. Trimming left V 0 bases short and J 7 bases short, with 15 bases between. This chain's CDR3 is CSVEEATNRGEKLFF. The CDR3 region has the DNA TGCAGCGTTGAAGAGGCGACCAATCGGGGTGAAAAACTGTTTTTT.

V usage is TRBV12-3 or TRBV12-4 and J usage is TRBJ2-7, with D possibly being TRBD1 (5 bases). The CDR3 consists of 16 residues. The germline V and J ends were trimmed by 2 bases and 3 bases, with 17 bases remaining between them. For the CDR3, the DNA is TGTGCCAGCAGTTTACAGGGCTTAGCCGCTAACTACGAGCAGTACTTC. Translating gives CASSLQGLAANYEQYF.

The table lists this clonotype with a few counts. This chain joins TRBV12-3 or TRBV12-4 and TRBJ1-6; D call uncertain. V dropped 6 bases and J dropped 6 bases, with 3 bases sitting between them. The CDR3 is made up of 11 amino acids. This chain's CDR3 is CASSGNSPLHF. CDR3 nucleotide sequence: TGTGCCAGCAGCGGTAATTCACCCCTCCACTTT.

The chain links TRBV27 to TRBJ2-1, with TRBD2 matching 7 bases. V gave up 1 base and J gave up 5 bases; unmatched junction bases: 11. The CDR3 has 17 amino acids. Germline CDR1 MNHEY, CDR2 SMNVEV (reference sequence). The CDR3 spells CASSLFLAVKWDNEQFF. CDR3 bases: TGTGCCAGCAGTTTATTCCTAGCGGTTAAATGGGACAATGAGCAGTTCTTC.

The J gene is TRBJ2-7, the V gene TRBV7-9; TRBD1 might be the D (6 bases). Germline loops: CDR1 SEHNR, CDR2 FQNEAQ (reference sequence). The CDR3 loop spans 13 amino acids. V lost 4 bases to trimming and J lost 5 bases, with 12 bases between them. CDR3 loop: CASSSPGVDEQYF. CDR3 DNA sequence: TGTGCCAGCAGCTCCCCAGGGGTCGACGAGCAGTACTTC. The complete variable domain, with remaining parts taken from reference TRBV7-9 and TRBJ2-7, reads DTGVSQNPRHKITKRGQNVTFRCDPISEHNRLYWYRQTLGQGPEFLTYFQNEAQLEKSRLLSDRFSAERPKGSFSTLEIQRTEQGDSAMYLCASSSPGVDEQYFGPGTRLTVT.

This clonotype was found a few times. This chain's CDR3 is CASSYAQGPGANVLTF. CDR3 in DNA: TGTGCCAGCAGTTACGCTCAGGGTCCTGGGGCCAACGTCCTGACTTTC. V gene TRBV6-5 combines with J gene TRBJ2-6; TRBD1 is a possible D gene (5 bases). V was clipped by 2 bases and J by 2 bases, with 10 bases between them. CDR1 is MNHEY, CDR2 SVGAGI, per germline. CDR3 length: 16 amino acids.